A single sample is the source of the 21 T cell receptor beta chains below, sequenced in a study of lymphopenia after photon versus proton radiotherapy. Sequencing was performed with immunoSEQ multiplex PCR; in TCRdb, only in-frame clones are kept and a portion is missing. The sample comprises about 83,000 clones, around four fifths of which are singletons, and around 1.5% rests with the top ten. Sample: peripheral blood, taken from a patient treated with proton-based radiotherapy. The receptors originated from a man in his sixties with pancreatic cancer.

The CDR3 DNA reads TGTGCCAGCAGCTTGGGACTAGCGGGAGTGGATACGCAGTATTTT. This sequence encodes CASSLGLAGVDTQYF. V gene TRBV7-8 combines with J gene TRBJ2-3; TRBD2 matches 14 bases. V was pared by 3 bases and J by 6 bases, with 2 bases of the junction left unmatched. The CDR3 spans 15 residues. Germline V gene lookup returns CDR1 SGHVS and CDR2 FQNEAQ.

This sequence joins TRBV28 and TRBJ2-2; D is uncertain. Deletions cut 5 bases from V and 6 bases from J, with 7 bases between. The CDR3 sequence is 12 residues long. Germline V gene data show CDR1 as MDHEN and CDR2 as SYDVKM. The CDR3 DNA sequence: TGTGCCAGCAGTCCCTTAGCCGGGGAGCTGTTTTTT. Residues: CASSPLAGELFF.

The chain couples TRBV25-1 to TRBJ2-5; the D gene is possibly TRBD2 (6 bases). There are 15 residues in the CDR3. Looked up from germline, CDR1 is MGHDK and CDR2 is SYGVNS. V lost 3 bases to trimming and J lost 5 bases, with 16 bases between them. The CDR3 loop is CASSDPGEADETQYF. The DNA of the CDR3 is TGTGCCAGCAGTGACCCCGGGGAGGCGGATGAGACCCAGTACTTC.

This sequence joins TRBV5-1 and TRBJ2-4; possibly TRBD1 for D (6 bases). The germline V gene encodes CDR1 SGHRS and CDR2 YFSETQ. The CDR3 runs to 13 residues. V lost 4 bases and J lost 3, with 8 bases in between. As DNA, the CDR3 is TGCGCCAGCAGCGTGGACAGCAAAAACATTCAGTACTTC. Encoded protein: CASSVDSKNIQYF.

The V and J genes are TRBV9 and TRBJ1-1; unclear D gene. V lost 0 bases, J lost 2 bases, and 11 bases lay in between. This CDR3 contains 15 residues. Looked up from germline, CDR1 is SGDLS and CDR2 is YYNGEE. The CDR3 spells CASSVAGYENTEAFF. The DNA of the CDR3 is TGTGCCAGCAGCGTAGCGGGGTATGAAAACACTGAAGCTTTCTTT.

The chain links TRBV7-9 to TRBJ2-2; TRBD1 matches 8 bases. Germline-derived CDR1 and CDR2 are SEHNR and FQNEAQ (reference sequence). This CDR3 is 14 amino acids long. V shed 5 bases and J 7 bases; nucleotides not matched to a gene: 6. The DNA for the CDR3 is TGTGCCAGCAGCGATCAGGGGGCAATCGGGGAGCTGTTTTTT. It yields the protein CASSDQGAIGELFF.

The CDR3 spells CASSPRTGINAGNTIYF. CDR3 DNA sequence: TGTGCCAGCAGCCCTCGGACAGGGATAAACGCTGGAAACACCATATATTTT. This chain connects TRBV5-6 to TRBJ1-3; 8 bases are a match to TRBD1. Germline assignment: CDR1 SGHDT and CDR2 YYEEEE. This CDR3 is 17 amino acids long. J gave up 2 bases and V 4 bases, and 11 bases lay outside the gene matches.

The chain joins TRBV7-2 to TRBJ2-1, with D maybe TRBD2 (6 bases). V was cut by 0 bases and J by 0 bases, with 12 bases left in between. This CDR3 region has 17 residues. Germline V lookup: CDR1 SGHTA, CDR2 FQGNSA. CDR3 nucleotides: TGTGCCAGCAGCTTAGCTACTAGCCCTAGCTCCTACAATGAGCAGTTCTTC. It codes for CASSLATSPSSYNEQFF.

The chain combines TRBV14 with TRBJ2-5; TRBD2 is a possible D gene (6 bases). The CDR3 covers 15 residues. Germline V gene sequence: CDR1 SGHDN, CDR2 FVKESK. V lost 4 bases and J 4 bases, leaving 16 bases between the germline ends. The CDR3 loop is CASSRPGSLRETQYF. The DNA for the CDR3 is TGTGCCAGCAGCCGCCCCGGGAGTTTAAGAGAGACCCAGTACTTC. Full variable domain (missing parts from reference TRBV14 and TRBJ2-5): EAGVTQFPSHSVIEKGQTVTLRCDPISGHDNLYWYRRVMGKEIKFLLHFVKESKQDESGMPNNRFLAERTGGTYSTLKVQPAELEDSGVYFCASSRPGSLRETQYFGPGTRLLVL.

The chain uses TRBV10-2 and TRBJ2-2; D unresolved. There are 13 residues in the CDR3. The ends were cut back, 4 bases at V and 6 bases at J, with 9 bases in the middle. Germline assignment: CDR1 WSHSY and CDR2 SAAADI. CDR3 amino acids: CASSVQSPGELFF. In DNA form, the CDR3 reads TGCGCCAGCAGTGTTCAGAGCCCCGGGGAGCTGTTTTTT.

The chain combines TRBV11-2 with TRBJ2-3, with TRBD2 matching over 8 bases. The germline CDR1 and CDR2 sequences are SGHAT and FQNNGV. V shed 5 bases, J shed 4 bases, and the junction held 11 bases outside the gene matches. The CDR3 spans 16 residues. The DNA for the CDR3 is TGTGCCAGCAGCCCCGGGTCTAGCGGGCGGGCAGATACGCAGTATTTT. Amino acids: CASSPGSSGRADTQYF.

The genes are TRBV25-1 and TRBJ1-1; D not certain. The CDR3 contains 11 residues. From germline, CDR1 is MGHDK and CDR2 SYGVNS. V lost 6 bases, J lost 3 bases, and 5 bases lay in between. CDR3 sequence reads: CASRSYTEAFF. The CDR3 DNA reads as TGTGCCAGCAGGTCCTACACTGAAGCTTTCTTT. Full variable domain (missing parts from reference TRBV25-1 and TRBJ1-1): EADIYQTPRYLVIGTGKKITLECSQTMGHDKMYWYQQDPGMELHLIHYSYGVNSTEKGDLSSESTVSRIRTEHFPLTLESARPSHTSQYLCASRSYTEAFFGQGTRLTVV.

V is TRBV7-2 and J is TRBJ1-1; possible D gene TRBD1, 5 bases. V gave up 8 bases and J gave up 9 bases, with 19 bases separating them. Germline loops: CDR1 SGHTA, CDR2 FQGNSA. The CDR3 has 13 residues. CDR3 sequence reads: CASGPVRGRKAFF. CDR3 DNA: TGTGCCAGCGGGCCCGTGAGGGGACGTAAAGCTTTCTTT.

Written as DNA, the CDR3 is TGTGCCAGCAGCTTGGGGGAAGGGTCCTACGAGCAGTACTTC. Its protein product is CASSLGEGSYEQYF. J is TRBJ2-7 and V is TRBV7-6; D may correspond to TRBD1 or TRBD2 (5 bases each). Germline CDR1 is SGHVS and CDR2 is FNYEAQ. The length of the CDR3 is 14 residues. V was trimmed by 3 bases and J by 1 base, leaving 10 bases between them.

In its sample, this clone was seen once. The gene calls are TRBV11-2 and TRBJ2-7; 8 bases align to TRBD2. The CDR3 sequence is 14 residues long. V lost 5 bases and J lost 7; bases outside the gene matches: 10. Germline CDR1 is SGHAT and CDR2 is FQNNGV. CDR3 sequence reads: CASSPGGAYWEQYF. CDR3 in DNA: TGTGCCAGCAGCCCGGGGGGGGCTTATTGGGAGCAGTACTTC.

The gene calls are TRBV27 and TRBJ2-1; 7 bases are shared with TRBD1. From germline, CDR1 is MNHEY and CDR2 SMNVEV (reference sequence). Trimming removed 4 bases from V and 0 bases from J; junction bases left unmatched: 9. The CDR3 is 17 residues long. This CDR3 reads CASSSLLRTGSYNEQFF. CDR3 sequence (DNA): TGTGCCAGCAGTTCTCTCCTCAGGACAGGCTCCTACAATGAGCAGTTCTTC.

V usage is TRBV5-5 and J usage is TRBJ2-4, with 10 positions matching TRBD2. CDR3 size: 16 residues. Looked up from germline, CDR1 is SGHKS and CDR2 is YYEKEE (reference sequence). V dropped 0 bases and J dropped 7; count of bases not matched to a gene: 7. The CDR3 here is CASSLVLAGDGNIQYF. Written as DNA, the CDR3 is TGTGCCAGCAGCTTGGTCCTAGCGGGAGATGGTAACATTCAGTACTTC.

This chain joins TRBV27 and TRBJ2-1; 12 bases match TRBD2. The length of the CDR3 is 19 residues. J gave up 0 bases and V 2 bases, and 8 bases lay outside the gene matches. The germline gives CDR1 MNHEY, CDR2 SMNVEV (reference sequence). The chain's CDR3 is CASSLTGTSGPGSYNEQFF. CDR3 in DNA: TGTGCCAGCAGTTTAACCGGGACTAGCGGGCCGGGCTCCTACAATGAGCAGTTCTTC.

V is TRBV28 and J is TRBJ2-4; D ambiguous. Germline CDR1 reads MDHEN; CDR2 reads SYDVKM. V was clipped by 7 bases and J by 8 bases, with 21 bases between them. This CDR3 region has 15 residues. CDR3 amino acids: CASTPLAGFVDIQYF. The CDR3 DNA reads as TGTGCCAGCACCCCCCTGGCCGGGTTTGTCGACATTCAGTACTTC.

The genes are TRBV5-4 and TRBJ1-2; 9 positions match TRBD1. Looked up from germline, CDR1 is SGHNT and CDR2 is YYREEE (reference sequence). The J segment lost 5 bases and the V segment lost 3 bases, leaving 14 bases of the junction unmatched. The CDR3 sequence is 17 residues long. The CDR3 spells CASSYWDRVIRDYGYTF. CDR3 nucleotides: TGTGCCAGCAGCTACTGGGACAGGGTGATAAGAGATTATGGCTACACCTTC.

The chain is built from TRBV19 and TRBJ1-5; D ambiguous. The CDR3 spans 16 residues. Germline V gene data show CDR1 as LNHDA and CDR2 as SQIVND (reference sequence). The ends were cut back, 5 bases at V and 1 base at J, with 15 bases in the middle. In DNA, the CDR3 is TGTGCCAGTAGTTTCCGACGGTTAGACAGCAATCAGCCCCAGCATTTT. Its protein product is CASSFRRLDSNQPQHF.